These 16 T cell receptor beta chains share one sample of origin, sequenced in a study of T cell responses to AZD1222 COVID-19 vaccine. The method was immunoSEQ multiplex PCR; TCRdb's version includes in-frame clones alone and lacks a portion of them. The table includes over 20,000 clones, 87% detected once. Sequences were derived from peripheral blood, sampled 28 days after the second AZD1222 dose. The source is an adult who received the AZD1222 COVID-19 vaccine.

The rearrangement uses TRBV7-2 and TRBJ1-5; D ambiguous. Trimming cost V 1 base and J 1 base, with 5 bases left between them. Germline CDR1 is SGHTA and CDR2 is FQGNSA. The CDR3 contains 14 residues. The CDR3 sequence: CASSLVVSNQPQHF. The DNA for the CDR3 is TGTGCCAGCAGCTTAGTCGTAAGCAATCAGCCCCAGCATTTT.

V usage is TRBV5-1 and J usage is TRBJ1-1; 7 bases match TRBD1. CDR1 and CDR2 (germline): SGHRS, YFSETQ. The junction had 1 base not matched to a gene; V was cut back by 1 base and J by 1 base. The CDR3 extends over 14 amino acids. The chain's CDR3 is CASSLSGGNTEAFF. The CDR3 coding sequence is TGCGCCAGCAGCTTGTCAGGGGGGAACACTGAAGCTTTCTTT.

The chain links TRBV19 to TRBJ1-6, with D unresolved. The CDR3 length is 15 residues. The germline CDR1 and CDR2 sequences are LNHDA and SQIVND (reference sequence). Trimming stripped 3 bases from V and 8 bases from J, with 14 bases between. The CDR3 nucleotides read TGTGCCAGTAGTATTGGTTTGATAGACGATTCACCCCTCCACTTT. Its translation is CASSIGLIDDSPLHF.

The V and J genes are TRBV15 and TRBJ2-3; D not resolved. The V gene lost 4 bases and the J gene lost 4 bases, with 9 bases spanning the gap. This CDR3 contains 13 residues. CDR1 LNHNV and CDR2 YYDKDF come from the germline V gene (reference sequence). The CDR3 loop reads CATSKNSPDTQYF. In DNA form, the CDR3 reads TGTGCCACCAGCAAGAATAGCCCAGATACGCAGTATTTT.

The rearrangement links TRBV5-1 to TRBJ2-7, with D hard to call. V was shortened by 1 base and J by 3 bases, with 11 bases between the two germline ends. CDR3 length: 14 residues. The V gene's germline CDR1 is SGHRS and CDR2 YFSETQ. The chain's CDR3 is CASSLLAPLYEQYF. The CDR3 DNA is TGCGCCAGCAGCTTGTTAGCACCCCTCTACGAGCAGTACTTC. Together with reference TRBV5-1 and TRBJ2-7, the CDR3 gives the full variable domain: KAGVTQTPRYLIKTRGQQVTLSCSPISGHRSVSWYQQTPGQGLQFLFEYFSETQRNKGNFPGRFSGRQFSNSRSEMNVSTLELGDSALYLCASSLLAPLYEQYFGPGTRLTVT.

This chain uses TRBV30 with TRBJ2-1, with 11 bases lining up with TRBD2. The CDR3 is made up of 16 amino acids. The V segment lost 1 base and the J segment 5 bases; nucleotides outside the gene matches: 7. In germline, CDR1 is GTSNPN, CDR2 SVGIG (reference sequence). The CDR3 DNA is TGTGCCTGGAGTGCCCATAGCGGGAGGGCCAACAATGAGCAGTTCTTC. It specifies CAWSAHSGRANNEQFF.

The chain is built from TRBV9 and TRBJ1-6, with unresolved D. Trimming left V 2 bases short and J 0 bases short, with 12 bases between. This CDR3 region has 17 residues. The germline CDR1 and CDR2 sequences are SGDLS and YYNGEE. This CDR3 reads CASSVYPEPSYNSPLHF. The CDR3 nucleotides are TGTGCCAGCAGCGTCTACCCGGAACCCTCCTATAATTCACCCCTCCACTTT.

The chain joins TRBV30 to TRBJ1-5; the match to TRBD1 covers 8 bases. V trimming: 2 bases; J trimming: 7 bases; junction bases outside the gene matches: 4. The length of the CDR3 is 13 residues. Germline CDR1 GTSNPN, CDR2 SVGIG (reference sequence). CDR3 sequence reads: CAWSPGGEQPQHF. CDR3 DNA sequence: TGTGCCTGGAGTCCAGGGGGCGAACAGCCCCAGCATTTT.

V usage is TRBV19 and J usage is TRBJ2-1; 8 nucleotides line up with TRBD1. The CDR3 covers 17 residues. Trimming at V came to 3 bases and at J to 8 bases, leaving 15 bases not matched to a gene. Germline loops: CDR1 LNHDA, CDR2 SQIVND (reference sequence). The CDR3 bases are TGTGCCAGTAGTATCCCCTCAGGGGGCGGACTAAGTTATGAGCAGTTCTTC. This codes for CASSIPSGGGLSYEQFF.

The chain links TRBV6-5 to TRBJ1-1, with D uncertain. This CDR3 is 15 amino acids long. Trimming removed 3 bases from V and 0 bases from J, with 11 bases in between. Germline CDR1 reads MNHEY; CDR2 reads SVGAGI. The CDR3 reads CASSYTHPLNTEAFF. CDR3 DNA sequence: TGTGCCAGCAGTTATACCCATCCTTTGAACACTGAAGCTTTCTTT.

The genes are TRBV7-2 and TRBJ2-7, with D perhaps matching TRBD1 (6 bases). Germline loops: CDR1 SGHTA, CDR2 FQGNSA. The CDR3 spans 14 residues. Trimming left V 3 bases short and J 7 bases short, with 16 bases between. In nucleotides, the CDR3 is TGTGCCAGCAGCTTCGTCAGGGACACGCGGGAGCAGTACTTC. Encoded protein: CASSFVRDTREQYF.

The genes are TRBV3-1 (or the pseudogene TRBV3-2) and TRBJ2-7; 9 bases are shared with TRBD1. CDR3 size: 15 residues. The V gene end was trimmed by 1 base and the J gene end by 4 bases; junction bases not matched to a gene: 5. Germline CDR1 and CDR2: LGHDT and YNNKEL (reference sequence). The CDR3: CASSQARDRVYEQYF. CDR3 DNA: TGTGCCAGCAGCCAAGCCCGGGACAGGGTATACGAGCAGTACTTC.

This clone came up a few times. The chain couples TRBV5-1 to TRBJ2-5, with 7 nucleotides matching TRBD2. CDR1 is SGHRS, CDR2 YFSETQ, per germline. There are 17 residues in the CDR3. With 4 bases clipped from V and 5 bases from J, the junction kept 17 bases outside the gene matches. The DNA of the CDR3 is TGCGCCAGCAGCAGAGGGTCGGGCGGGAGTTCTTGGGAGACCCAGTACTTC. Translation gives CASSRGSGGSSWETQYF.

V usage is TRBV5-1 and J usage is TRBJ2-5, with D possibly TRBD2 on 5 matching bases. Germline V gives CDR1 SGHRS, CDR2 YFSETQ. The V and J ends lost 0 bases and 4 bases respectively, with 7 bases between them. The CDR3 loop spans 13 amino acids. As DNA, the CDR3 is TGCGCCAGCAGCTTGGCCGGGATAGAGACCCAGTACTTC. It yields the protein CASSLAGIETQYF.

The chain employs TRBV2 and TRBJ2-5, with 9 bases identical to TRBD1. Germline values: CDR1 SNHLY, CDR2 FYNNEI. This CDR3 has 13 amino acids. The junction had 2 bases not matched to a gene; V was cut back by 7 bases and J by 2 bases. CDR3 sequence reads: CASKGTGQETQYF. In DNA, the CDR3 is TGTGCCAGCAAAGGGACAGGGCAAGAGACCCAGTACTTC.

The chain has TRBV10-3 and TRBJ2-3; 12 nucleotides match TRBD2. The length of the CDR3 is 18 residues. V lost 4 bases, J lost 2 bases, and 10 bases stayed unmatched. Germline CDR1 ENHRY, CDR2 SYGVKD. CDR3 loop: CAISGGTSGHMFTDTQYF. DNA of the CDR3: TGTGCCATCAGTGGGGGGACTAGCGGGCATATGTTCACAGATACGCAGTATTTT.